Presented here are 17 T cell receptor beta chains from one specimen sequenced in a study of blood T cell repertoires in COVID-19. Profiling relied on immunoSEQ multiplex PCR, and the TCRdb table lists in-frame clones only, not all of them. The repertoire includes approximately 240,000 clones, under 90% of them detected once, and 4.5% to 5.5% sits in the top ten. What was sequenced was peripheral blood. The receptors were sampled from a woman aged 55-69 years who had recovered from COVID-19.

The chain recombines TRBV5-6 with TRBJ2-7; maybe TRBD1 (5 bases). This CDR3 has 12 amino acids. The germline CDR1 and CDR2 sequences are SGHDT and YYEEEE. V was trimmed by 0 bases and J by 12 bases, leaving 13 bases between them. The CDR3 DNA sequence: TGTGCCAGCAGCTTGGGACAGATTGTGTTGTACTTC. This sequence encodes CASSLGQIVLYF.

This clone has only one observation. The gene calls are TRBV7-9 and TRBJ2-2, with 11 bases lining up with TRBD1. The V gene end was trimmed by 5 bases and the J gene end by 4 bases; junction bases not matched to a gene: 6. There are 16 residues in the CDR3. Germline assignment: CDR1 SEHNR and CDR2 FQNEAQ (reference sequence). The CDR3 DNA reads as TGTGCCAGCAGCGCAAGGACAGGGGGCCCCACCGGGGAGCTGTTTTTT. Encoded protein: CASSARTGGPTGELFF.

In the case of this clone: This CDR3 is also generated by other DNA sequences in the sample. The chain has TRBV7-3 and TRBJ2-1; 15 bases align to TRBD2. The germline CDR1 and CDR2 sequences are SGHTA and FQGTGA. CDR3 length: 15 residues. With V trimmed by 4 bases and J by 6 bases, 1 base remained unmatched. CDR3 in amino acids: CASSSGLAGGNEQFF. The CDR3 DNA follows: TGTGCCAGCAGCTCGGGACTAGCGGGGGGCAATGAGCAGTTCTTC.

The gene calls are TRBV27 and TRBJ1-1; D ambiguous. From germline, CDR1 is MNHEY and CDR2 SMNVEV (reference sequence). Between the trimmed V and J ends, which lost 0 bases and 0 bases, there was a span of 2 bases. The CDR3 has 13 residues. The CDR3 nucleotides are TGTGCCAGCAGTTTATCTATGAACACTGAAGCTTTCTTT. Its protein product is CASSLSMNTEAFF.

This clone was detected only once. This chain uses TRBV5-1 with TRBJ1-3, with a possible D match to TRBD1 (5 bases). The V end lost 3 bases, the J end lost 0 bases, and 10 bases lay between the germline ends. The V gene's germline CDR1 is SGHRS and CDR2 YFSETQ. This CDR3 is built from 15 residues. This CDR3 is CASSSAGFSGNTIYF. The CDR3 DNA reads as TGCGCCAGCAGCTCGGCAGGGTTCTCTGGAAACACCATATATTTT.

The chain recombines TRBV10-3 with TRBJ2-1; a possible D gene is TRBD2 (7 bases). Trimming removed 7 bases at V and 9 bases at J, with 16 bases between. The germline CDR1 and CDR2 sequences are ENHRY and SYGVKD. The CDR3 spans 13 residues. For the CDR3, the DNA is TGTGCCATCATGGAGGGGGGGCCCAGTGAGCAGTTCTTC. Translating it yields CAIMEGGPSEQFF.

The chain has TRBV27 and TRBJ1-2, with D possibly TRBD1 on 6 matching bases. The germline CDR1 and CDR2 sequences are MNHEY and SMNVEV (reference sequence). The V end was cut by 6 bases, the J end by 5 bases, with 13 bases between. CDR3 size: 13 residues. CDR3 in amino acids: CASRPDRRYGYTF. The CDR3 DNA reads as TGTGCCAGCAGACCTGACAGGCGGTATGGCTACACCTTC.

V is TRBV4-3 and J is TRBJ2-2; a weak D match, TRBD1 (5 bases). Trimming removed 1 base from V and 5 bases from J, with 14 bases in between. CDR1 and CDR2 from the germline V gene are LGHNA and YSLEER. The CDR3 loop spans 16 amino acids. CDR3 loop: CASSQVQPQGTGELFF. The CDR3 coding sequence is TGCGCCAGCAGCCAAGTCCAACCCCAGGGAACCGGGGAGCTGTTTTTT.

This sequence joins TRBV5-1 and TRBJ2-1, with 11 bases identical to TRBD2. Germline V gene data show CDR1 as SGHRS and CDR2 as YFSETQ. V lost 0 bases and J lost 4; bases outside the gene matches: 6. CDR3 length equals 17 residues. The CDR3 spells CASSLGLAGGLYNEQFF. CDR3 bases: TGCGCCAGCAGCTTGGGGCTAGCGGGGGGCCTTTACAATGAGCAGTTCTTC.

The CDR3 sequence: CASSPPQGSTGELFF. CDR3 nucleotide sequence: TGTGCCAGCTCACCACCCCAGGGGAGCACCGGGGAGCTGTTTTTT. This chain connects TRBV18 to TRBJ2-2, with D perhaps TRBD1 (6 bases). V was trimmed by 0 bases and J by 4 bases, leaving 9 bases between them. There are 15 residues in the CDR3. Looked up from germline, CDR1 is KGHSH and CDR2 is LQKENI.

J is TRBJ2-7 and V is TRBV6-5, with 10 positions matching TRBD1. The CDR3 contains 15 residues. Germline CDR1 MNHEY, CDR2 SVGAGI. With V trimmed by 6 bases and J by 5 bases, 10 bases remained unmatched. As DNA, the CDR3 is TGTGCCAGCAGCCGACCGGGACAGGGGCCAAACGAGCAGTACTTC. Translating it yields CASSRPGQGPNEQYF.

The gene calls are TRBV6-6 and TRBJ2-3; perhaps TRBD2 as D (6 bases). Between the trimmed V and J ends, which lost 3 bases and 4 bases, there was a span of 11 bases. The CDR3 length is 14 residues. Germline V gives CDR1 MNHNY, CDR2 SVGAGI (reference sequence). CDR3 sequence reads: CASSYSGVADTQYF. Written as DNA, the CDR3 is TGTGCCAGCAGTTATTCGGGAGTCGCAGATACGCAGTATTTT.

The chain is built from TRBV27 and TRBJ2-1; TRBD1 aligns across 9 bases. Germline trimming cut 6 bases from V and 7 bases from J; bases unmatched to any gene: 16. Germline CDR1 and CDR2: MNHEY and SMNVEV (reference sequence). The CDR3 consists of 17 residues. The DNA for the CDR3 is TGTGCCAGCAGCCATCTCCCAGGGACAGGGACGGCGAATGAGCAGTTCTTC. This codes for CASSHLPGTGTANEQFF.

The V and J genes are TRBV5-6 and TRBJ1-2, with 10 bases that match TRBD1. V trimming: 4 bases; J trimming: 3 bases; junction bases outside the gene matches: 9. The CDR3 extends over 16 amino acids. CDR1 and CDR2 from the germline V gene are SGHDT and YYEEEE. CDR3 amino acids: CASSVTSTGGHYGYTF. CDR3 DNA: TGTGCCAGCAGCGTAACATCGACAGGGGGCCACTATGGCTACACCTTC.

This chain connects TRBV7-3 to TRBJ2-3; TRBD2 might be the D (5 bases). The CDR3 contains 14 residues. Trimming took off 5 bases at V and 6 bases at J, with 15 bases between the two ends. The V gene's germline CDR1 is SGHTA and CDR2 FQGTGA. The CDR3 DNA reads TGTGCCAGCAGCCCCCAGAGCGGTCAGGATACGCAGTATTTT. Its protein is CASSPQSGQDTQYF.

The chain combines TRBV25-1 with TRBJ2-5, with a possible D match to TRBD2 (5 bases). Trimming shortened V by 4 bases and J by 2 bases, and 8 bases separated the two germline ends. Germline-derived CDR1 and CDR2 are MGHDK and SYGVNS. The CDR3 extends over 13 amino acids. CDR3 DNA: TGTGCCAGCAGTGCACGGGGACAAGAGACCCAGTACTTC. Its translation: CASSARGQETQYF.

The chain uses TRBV6-5 and TRBJ1-1, with a possible D match to TRBD1 (5 bases). Between the trimmed V and J ends, which lost 6 bases and 1 base, there was a span of 9 bases. CDR3 length: 13 residues. Germline assignment: CDR1 MNHEY and CDR2 SVGAGI. The CDR3 nucleotides are TGTGCCAGCAGCCACCAGGGGAACACTGAAGCTTTCTTT. It specifies CASSHQGNTEAFF.